This TCR beta chain is from a study of Graves' ophthalmopathy and Graves' hyperthyroidism. Study-wide findings and caveats: Using 13 signatures, a model distinguished ophthalmopathy from stable hyperthyroidism, reaching 87.88% sensitivity and 81.08% specificity.

RNA transcripts were the template, and TCR beta CDR3 regions were amplified from them. Investigators did first-round RT-PCR with HTBI primers, then second-round multiplex PCR. TCRdb itself ran the multiplex PCR reads through MiXCR, one entry per CDR3 protein. The top ten hold around 5.5% of the sample, which has over 150,000 distinct CDR3 sequences, 37% seen once. All donors with ophthalmopathy were recorded as having moderate-to-severe activity, CAS ≥3, NOSPECS ≥4 and a duration under 3 months. Researchers turned away patients with other autoimmune diseases, uncontrolled infections, pregnancy or lactation. Clinical symptoms, serum thyroxine, TRAb, thyroid ultrasound and orbital computed tomography determined diagnosis. From germline, CDR1 is MNHEY and CDR2 SVGAGI. The CDR3 consists of 11 residues. This clonotype was observed many times. The antigen is not known. A junction boundary mismatches the germline segment, possibly from a read error.

The clonotype originates from a woman in her 40s with Graves' ophthalmopathy. The chain recombines TRBV6-5 with TRBJ1-2, with a possible D match to TRBD1 (5 bases). The sequenced sample consisted of peripheral blood. The CDR3 here is CASSSIDSPIF. For the CDR3, the DNA is TGTGCCAGCAGTTCAATAGACAGCCCTATTTTC.